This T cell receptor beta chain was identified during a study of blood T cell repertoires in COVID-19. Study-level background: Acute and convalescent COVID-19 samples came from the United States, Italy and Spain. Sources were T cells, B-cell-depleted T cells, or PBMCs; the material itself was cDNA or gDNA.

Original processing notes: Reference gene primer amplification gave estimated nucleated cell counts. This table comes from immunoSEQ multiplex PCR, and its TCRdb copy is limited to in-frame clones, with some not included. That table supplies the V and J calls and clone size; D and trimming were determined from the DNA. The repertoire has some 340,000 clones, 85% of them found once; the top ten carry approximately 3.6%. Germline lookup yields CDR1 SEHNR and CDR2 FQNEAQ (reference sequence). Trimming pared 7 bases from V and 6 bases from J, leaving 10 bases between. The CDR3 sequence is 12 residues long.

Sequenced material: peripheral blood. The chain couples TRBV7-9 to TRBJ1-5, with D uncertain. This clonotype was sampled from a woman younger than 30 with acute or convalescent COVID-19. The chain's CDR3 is CASNSLGQPQHF. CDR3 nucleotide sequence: TGTGCCAGCAACTCTCTTGGTCAGCCCCAGCATTTT.